This T cell receptor (beta chain) was sequenced for a study of blood T cell repertoires in COVID-19. Whole-study context: COVID-19 samples, acute and convalescent, were from the United States, Italy and Spain. T cells, B-cell-depleted T cells, or PBMCs provided the cDNA or gDNA that served as material.

The CDR3 is 18 amino acids. The V segment lost 4 bases and the J segment 7 bases; nucleotides outside the gene matches: 16. CDR1 is SGHVS and CDR2 is FQNEAQ in the germline V gene. Authors' analysis steps: It was from reference gene primer amplification that nucleated cell counts were estimated. Sequencing used immunoSEQ multiplex PCR; TCRdb keeps in-frame clones, though not all of them. That table supplies the V and J calls and clone size; D and trimming were determined from the DNA. The repertoire holds about 490,000 clones, with approximately 85% as singletons. This clone was counted a few times. This TCR was sampled from a human donor in a cohort sampled during active COVID-19. The chain joins TRBV7-8 to TRBJ2-2; TRBD2 matches at 9 bases. The sample taken for sequencing was peripheral blood. The chain's CDR3 is CASSSPQASGKVGGELFF. The CDR3 coding sequence is TGTGCCAGCAGCTCTCCACAAGCTAGCGGGAAGGTCGGCGGGGAGCTGTTTTTT.